The 13 T cell receptor beta chains listed next were all sequenced from one sample in a study of blood T cell repertoires in COVID-19. Sequencing used immunoSEQ multiplex PCR; TCRdb keeps in-frame clones, though not all of them. Among 20,000 to 25,000 clones listed, about 88% were seen once. Sample: peripheral blood. These receptors originate from a human donor in a cohort sampled during active COVID-19. The donor label of this sample is uncertain.

V gene TRBV18 combines with J gene TRBJ2-7; 12 positions agree with TRBD1. J lost 5 bases, V lost 4 bases, and 9 bases had no gene match. The germline gives CDR1 KGHSH, CDR2 LQKENI. This CDR3 comprises 16 residues. In nucleotides, the CDR3 is TGTGCCAGCTCACTACTTGGGACAGGGGGCATCGACGAGCAGTACTTC. Residues: CASSLLGTGGIDEQYF.

The genes are TRBV7-7 and TRBJ2-2, with 7 nucleotides matching TRBD2. J gave up 6 bases and V 5 bases, and 18 bases lay outside the gene matches. Germline loops: CDR1 SSHAT, CDR2 FNYEAQ (reference sequence). This CDR3 region has 18 residues. This CDR3 reads CASSPVTGGSLEAGELFF. Written as DNA, the CDR3 is TGTGCCAGCAGCCCGGTCACGGGGGGTTCATTGGAGGCCGGGGAGCTGTTTTTT.

The chain has TRBV9 and TRBJ1-4; tentative D call: TRBD1 (5 bases). CDR3 length: 16 amino acids. The germline V gene encodes CDR1 SGDLS and CDR2 YYNGEE. Between the trimmed V and J ends, which lost 1 base and 7 bases, there was a span of 17 bases. CDR3 nucleotides: TGTGCCAGCAGCGTAAGCGGGAAACATGGGGGTGAAAAACTGTTTTTT. It is translated as CASSVSGKHGGEKLFF.

This chain links TRBV7-3 with TRBJ2-1; D is possibly TRBD2 (5 bases). Trimming left V 5 bases short and J 10 bases short, with 12 bases between. The V gene's germline CDR1 is SGHTA and CDR2 FQGTGA. The length of the CDR3 is 12 residues. CDR3: CASSAQLGEQFF. DNA for the CDR3: TGTGCCAGCAGCGCCCAACTAGGGGAGCAGTTCTTC.

The V gene is TRBV5-5, the J gene TRBJ2-7; tentatively, D is TRBD1 (7 bases). V was clipped by 1 base and J by 3 bases, with 11 bases between them. Germline V gene lookup returns CDR1 SGHKS and CDR2 YYEKEE (reference sequence). CDR3 length: 14 residues. CDR3 coding DNA: TGTGCCAGCAGCTTGCGACAGGGACTCTACGAGCAGTACTTC. This encodes CASSLRQGLYEQYF.

The chain recombines TRBV27 with TRBJ2-5; a possible D gene is TRBD2 (5 bases). There are 14 residues in the CDR3. Germline V gives CDR1 MNHEY, CDR2 SMNVEV (reference sequence). The V gene lost 10 bases and the J gene lost 2 bases, with 17 bases spanning the gap. CDR3 sequence: CATRRLSGQETQYF. The CDR3 bases are TGTGCCACCCGAAGGCTGAGCGGACAAGAGACCCAGTACTTC.

CDR3 sequence: CASSVKGGLAGGSSYEQYF. The CDR3 region has the DNA TGTGCCAGCAGCGTCAAGGGGGGACTAGCGGGAGGAAGCTCCTACGAGCAGTACTTC. The chain carries TRBV5-4 and TRBJ2-7, with 15 bases identical to TRBD2. Germline-derived CDR1 and CDR2 are SGHNT and YYREEE (reference sequence). The J segment lost 0 bases and the V segment lost 4 bases, leaving 11 bases of the junction unmatched. There are 19 residues in the CDR3.

The chain combines TRBV27 with TRBJ1-1; 7 bases map to TRBD1. The V segment lost 8 bases and the J segment 0 bases; nucleotides outside the gene matches: 9. The CDR3 is 15 amino acids. In germline, CDR1 is MNHEY, CDR2 SMNVEV (reference sequence). The CDR3 sequence: CASAHRGGVNTEAFF. The DNA of the CDR3 is TGTGCCAGCGCACACAGGGGTGGGGTGAACACTGAAGCTTTCTTT.

V usage is TRBV12-5 and J usage is TRBJ2-7; D is undetermined. The CDR3 spans 11 residues. The V gene lost 6 bases and the J gene lost 3 bases, with 6 bases spanning the gap. In germline, CDR1 is LGHNT, CDR2 FRNRAP. The CDR3 DNA reads TGTGCTAGTGGCACCTACTACGAGCAGTACTTC. Its translation: CASGTYYEQYF.

The chain is built from TRBV7-8 and TRBJ2-1; no definite D call. Trimming took 1 base from V and 7 from J, leaving 8 bases between them. Germline values: CDR1 SGHVS, CDR2 FQNEAQ. This CDR3 has 13 amino acids. The CDR3 DNA reads TGTGCCAGCAGCTTAGTGAACAAGAATGAGCAGTTCTTC. Its translation is CASSLVNKNEQFF.

This chain joins TRBV4-1 and TRBJ2-7, with 7 bases matching TRBD1. The V gene end was trimmed by 0 bases and the J gene end by 4 bases; junction bases not matched to a gene: 6. The CDR3 is made up of 15 amino acids. Germline CDR1 is MGHRA and CDR2 is YSYEKL. CDR3 nucleotide sequence: TGCGCCAGCAGCCAAGATAAGGGGGCCGGGTACGAGCAGTACTTC. This codes for CASSQDKGAGYEQYF.

The chain recombines TRBV15 with TRBJ2-7; 9 positions agree with TRBD1. The germline CDR1 and CDR2 sequences are LNHNV and YYDKDF (reference sequence). J was trimmed by 1 base and V by 0 bases; bases with no gene match: 4. The CDR3 covers 16 residues. The DNA of the CDR3 is TGTGCCACCAGCAGAGATATCGGGACAGGGTCCTACGAGCAGTACTTC. Residues: CATSRDIGTGSYEQYF.

This chain links TRBV19 with TRBJ2-3; 7 nucleotides match TRBD2. The CDR3 loop spans 14 amino acids. V lost 3 bases to trimming and J lost 0 bases; unmatched junction nucleotides: 0. Germline CDR1 LNHDA, CDR2 SQIVND (reference sequence). CDR3 DNA sequence: TGTGCCAGTAGTATTAGCGGGAGCACAGATACGCAGTATTTT. It translates to CASSISGSTDTQYF.